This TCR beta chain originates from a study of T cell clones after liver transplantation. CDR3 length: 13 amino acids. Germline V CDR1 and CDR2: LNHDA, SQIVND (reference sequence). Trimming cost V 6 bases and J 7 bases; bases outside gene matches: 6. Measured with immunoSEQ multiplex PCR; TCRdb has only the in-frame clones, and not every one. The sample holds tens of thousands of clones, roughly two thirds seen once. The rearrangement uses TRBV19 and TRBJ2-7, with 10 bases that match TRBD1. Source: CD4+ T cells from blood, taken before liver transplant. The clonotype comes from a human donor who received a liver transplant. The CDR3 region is CASRRTGGKEQYF. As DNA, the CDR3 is TGTGCCAGTAGAAGGACAGGGGGTAAAGAGCAGTACTTC.